This T cell receptor beta chain was found in a study of CD8+CD57+ T cells in acquired aplastic anemia. The overall study: Mean DNA quantity obtained from sorted CD4+ and CD8+ cells was 2.5 to 4 ug. Study-level points and caveats: Levels of CD8+ Simpson's diversity were not significantly distinct in patients versus controls. Overlap between patients and controls comprised roughly 28 CD8+ CDR3 sequences.

TCR beta VDJ and CDR3 were profiled, and genomic DNA was the template. TCRdb ran MiXCR on the reads and lists one entry per CDR3 protein. The sample lists a few hundred thousand distinct CDR3 sequences, approximately 55% occurring once. The germline gives CDR1 SNHLY, CDR2 FYNNEI. Losses at the gene ends were 7 bases for V and 2 bases for J; bases not matched to a gene: 8. The CDR3 is 15 residues long. As regards this clonotype: Its target is not known.

The TCR comes from a human donor with severe aplastic anemia or a healthy control (not recorded which). The V gene is TRBV2, the J gene TRBJ2-7; 10 bases are shared with TRBD2. The sample was sorted CD4+, CD8+, or CD8+CD57+ T cells (not recorded which) from PBMCs. The CDR3 sequence is CASTPGGLATYEQYF. The CDR3 nucleotides read TGTGCCAGCACTCCTGGGGGACTAGCGACCTACGAGCAGTACTTC.